The source of this T cell receptor (beta chain) is a study of Ad26.COV2.S vaccination and SARS-CoV-2 variants. Findings and caveats of the study: Post-vaccination breadth of spike-specific CD8+ and CD4+ T cell responses was reportedly substantial. Greater spike-specific TCR breadth was seen in vaccine recipients than in placebo recipients. The TCR breadth and depth analyses may have produced an underestimate of total T cell responses.

The CDR3 is 14 residues long. Germline V CDR1 and CDR2: MDHEN, SYDVKM. Trimming stripped 10 bases from V and 0 bases from J, with 12 bases between. Concerning this clone itself: The antigen is unknown.

Sequencing was performed with immunoSEQ multiplex PCR; in TCRdb, only in-frame clones are kept and a portion is missing. The table lists over 130,000 clones, roughly 88% of them singletons. The receptor was derived from a human donor who had recovered from COVID-19. This specimen was peripheral blood, taken after recovery from COVID-19. The V call is TRBV28, the J call TRBJ1-4, with D possibly being TRBD1 (5 bases). The CDR3 region is CATLKGTTNEKLFF. The CDR3 DNA reads TGTGCCACCCTTAAGGGGACAACTAATGAAAAACTGTTTTTT.